Listed below are T cell receptor beta chains from one sample, sequenced in a study of sequential checkpoint blockade in melanoma. Generated by immunoSEQ multiplex PCR, the TCRdb table keeps only in-frame clones and is missing some. This table holds 9,000 to 13,000 clones, approximately 30% found once. The material sequenced was tumor tissue (inferred from file names), taken from a patient given nivolumab and ipilimumab in sequence. Source of these receptors: a human donor with melanoma. Each CDR3 is given with its conserved first and last residue. The order of the fields is D gene, V gene, J gene, clone size, CDR3 DNA, CDR3 protein. D genes are given only for firm matches. Only some rows state a clone size, as once, few, many or a class for expanded clones.

D gene: .
V gene: TRBV11-3
J gene: TRBJ2-3
clone size: few
CDR3 DNA: TGTGCCAGCAGCCCGGGCCTGGGGGCAGATACGCAGTATTTT
CDR3 protein: CASSPGLGADTQYF

D gene: .
V gene: TRBV6-8
J gene: TRBJ2-3
clone size: .
CDR3 DNA: TGTGCCAGCAGTTACTCGAATTCGGCATTGGGAGATACGCAGTATTTT
CDR3 protein: CASSYSNSALGDTQYF

D gene: .
V gene: TRBV9
J gene: TRBJ2-6
clone size: few
CDR3 DNA: TGTGCCAGCAGGTGGAAAGGAGCCGGGGGGCTCTCTGGGGCCAACGTCCTGACTTTC
CDR3 protein: CASRWKGAGGLSGANVLTF

D gene: .
V gene: TRBV7-7
J gene: TRBJ1-3
clone size: many
CDR3 DNA: TGTGCCAGCAGCATGCTGTCCTCTGGAAACACCATATATTTT
CDR3 protein: CASSMLSSGNTIYF

D gene: .
V gene: TRBV28
J gene: TRBJ1-4
clone size: .
CDR3 DNA: TGTGCCAGCAGTTTAACGGTCCGGGACGGGCTAGGAAAACTGTTTTTT
CDR3 protein: CASSLTVRDGLGKLFF

D gene: TRBD2
V gene: TRBV11-3
J gene: TRBJ2-2
clone size: .
CDR3 DNA: TGTGCCAGCAGCTTAACGGGAGGATCGAACACCGGGGAGCTGTTTTTT
CDR3 protein: CASSLTGGSNTGELFF

D gene: TRBD1
V gene: TRBV15
J gene: TRBJ2-6
clone size: few
CDR3 DNA: TGTGCCACCTCTAAGACAGGGTACTCTGGGGCCAACGTCCTGACTTTC
CDR3 protein: CATSKTGYSGANVLTF

D gene: TRBD2
V gene: TRBV11-3
J gene: TRBJ2-3
clone size: .
CDR3 DNA: TGTGCCAGCAGCCAAGCTTTGGGGGGGGACCCCCCAGATACGCAGTATTTT
CDR3 protein: CASSQALGGDPPDTQYF

D gene: .
V gene: TRBV9
J gene: TRBJ1-2
clone size: .
CDR3 DNA: TGTGCCAGCAGCTCAACCGGCAGTGGGGGCTACACCTTC
CDR3 protein: CASSSTGSGGYTF

D gene: .
V gene: TRBV30
J gene: TRBJ1-3
clone size: .
CDR3 DNA: TGTGCCTGGAGTAAGGGGGACGGAAACACCATATATTTT
CDR3 protein: CAWSKGDGNTIYF

D gene: .
V gene: TRBV12-2
J gene: TRBJ2-1
clone size: many
CDR3 DNA: TGTGCCCTAGCAAACCAGGTGACTAGTATCGGTGAGCAGTTCTTC
CDR3 protein: CALANQVTSIGEQFF

D gene: .
V gene: TRBV30
J gene: TRBJ2-2
clone size: .
CDR3 DNA: TGTGCCTGGAGGGCCGGGCCCTCTTATGGGGAGCTGTTTTTT
CDR3 protein: CAWRAGPSYGELFF